This T cell receptor beta chain was profiled in a study of shared clonotypes between healthy human individuals. The CDR3 sequence is 14 residues long. CDR1 and CDR2 (germline): SEHNR, FQNEAQ (reference sequence). Trimming left V 5 bases short and J 0 bases short, with 10 bases between. Naivety among CD8 cells was defined by CD45RO negativity and positive CCR7 selection, thereby excluding terminally differentiated effector memory CD45RA+ cells. Clones were read by immunoSEQ multiplex PCR, and TCRdb kept only the in-frame ones, dropping some. The sample has some 2,000,000 clones; about 95% are singletons.

Material for sequencing was naive CD8+ T cells sorted from blood. The chain combines TRBV7-9 with TRBJ2-5; no clear D gene. The source is a man between 18 and 29 years old in good health. DNA for the CDR3: TGTGCCAGCAGCCCACCGTTAGACCAAGAGACCCAGTACTTC. The encoded protein is CASSPPLDQETQYF. Complete variable domain (other parts from reference TRBV7-9 and TRBJ2-5): DTGVSQNPRHKITKRGQNVTFRCDPISEHNRLYWYRQTLGQGPEFLTYFQNEAQLEKSRLLSDRFSAERPKGSFSTLEIQRTEQGDSAMYLCASSPPLDQETQYFGPGTRLLVL.